The present T cell receptor beta chain was sequenced within a study of neoadjuvant anti-PD-1 for oral cavity cancer. Across the study: Patients without progression got a fourth dose around day 43.

Findings of the study overall: TCR analyses covered only a few patients per response group.

Time point reported: after neoadjuvant nivolumab, at surgical resection. The patients had HPV-negative, locally advanced oral cavity squamous cell carcinoma. With respect to this clone: Its target is not known.

Here immunoSEQ multiplex PCR was the method, and the copy in TCRdb shows in-frame clones only, minus some. The sample carries more than 12,000 clones, approximately 40% recorded once. Germline assignment: CDR1 SEHNR and CDR2 FQNEAQ (reference sequence). The V and J ends lost 7 bases and 4 bases respectively, with 20 bases between them. The CDR3 totals 15 residues. The chain is built from TRBV7-9 and TRBJ2-7; D assignment may be TRBD1 or TRBD2 (5 bases each). Sample: tumor tissue, taken after nivolumab (anti-PD-1) treatment. The sequence derives from a person between 35 and 79 years old with oral cavity squamous cell carcinoma. CDR3 sequence reads: CASTTNPGALYEQYF. The CDR3 nucleotides read TGTGCCAGCACTACTAACCCCGGGGCGCTGTACGAGCAGTACTTC.